This is a list of T cell receptor beta chains from one sample in a study of blood T cell repertoires in COVID-19. Here immunoSEQ multiplex PCR was the method, and the copy in TCRdb shows in-frame clones only, minus some. The data show 68,000 or so clones, under 85% seen once. Sequenced material: peripheral blood. These receptors were collected from a woman aged 50 to 60 with acute or convalescent COVID-19. CDR3s include the opening cysteine and the closing phenylalanine or tryptophan.

TRBV19	CASAGLAGGEQFF
TRBV2	CASSEQGQGADEQFF
TRBV7-3	CASSPLAENTGELFF
TRBV27	CASSLGTGHGYTF
TRBV7-2	CASSADYNSPLHF
TRBV7-9	CASSLANKETQYF
TRBV5-1	CASSPTDSGANVLTF
TRBV4-1	CASSQGAGTEAFF
TRBV2	CASSDSAGFGYTF
TRBV6-5	CASSHDGGSYEQYF
TRBV3-1/TRBV3-2	CASSHSSGGYGYTF
TRBV15	CATSRVGGGSNEQFF
TRBV6-5	CASSYYSGRSYNEQFF
TRBV19	CASSKNRGRETQYF
TRBV3-1/TRBV3-2	CASSQGASGMKYEQYF
TRBV2	CASRPGQGNEKLFF
TRBV29-1	CSGAPGQGMNTEAFF
TRBV28	CASSTGTSGSYYNEQFF
TRBV6-6	CASSRGQGPYEQYF